These T cell receptor beta chains were read from a single sample in a study of blood T cell repertoires in COVID-19. Some clones are missing from TCRdb's copy, which holds only in-frame ones; the method was immunoSEQ multiplex PCR. The data hold 200,000 or so clones, with 80% to 90% observed a single time. The sequenced sample was peripheral blood. The source of these receptors is a woman of 80 years or more with acute or convalescent COVID-19. Each CDR3 is given with its conserved first and last residue. Each record gives: J gene, V gene, clone size, D gene, CDR3 protein, CDR3 DNA. D genes are given only for firm matches. Clone size is given for some rows only: seen once, a few or many times, or a class if the clone is expanded.

TRBJ1-1 | TRBV27 | NA | NA | CASSYDRWAEAFF | TGTGCCAGCAGTTATGACAGGTGGGCTGAAGCTTTCTTT
TRBJ1-4 | TRBV28 | NA | TRBD1 | CASSPGGLSYEKLFF | TGTGCCAGCAGCCCAGGGGGCTTATCTTATGAAAAACTGTTTTTT
TRBJ2-5 | TRBV5-1 | NA | NA | CASVGQKMETQYF | TGCGCCAGCGTGGGACAAAAAATGGAGACCCAGTACTTC
TRBJ1-2 | TRBV5-1 | NA | NA | CASSLEISGRLNYGYTF | TGCGCCAGCAGCTTGGAGATTTCAGGGCGCCTCAACTATGGCTACACCTTC
TRBJ2-2 | TRBV5-5 | once | NA | CASSFSARGPGELFF | TGTGCCAGCAGCTTTTCTGCGCGGGGTCCCGGGGAGCTGTTTTTT
TRBJ1-5 | TRBV6-5 | NA | NA | CASSQIPGGQPQHF | TGTGCCAGCAGTCAAATACCCGGGGGTCAGCCCCAGCATTTT
TRBJ2-1 | TRBV28 | NA | NA | CASSLAQGTNEQFF | TGTGCCAGCAGTTTAGCGCAGGGAACCAATGAGCAGTTCTTC
TRBJ2-3 | TRBV9 | NA | TRBD2 | CASSVDFQGLAGTDTQYF | TGTGCCAGCAGCGTAGACTTTCAGGGACTAGCGGGAACAGATACGCAGTATTTT
TRBJ2-6 | TRBV6-5 | NA | NA | CASTQQSGANVLTF | TGTGCCAGCACACAACAGTCTGGGGCCAACGTCCTGACTTTC
TRBJ2-4 | TRBV2 | NA | TRBD1 | CAGQDRGKNIQYF | TGTGCCGGCCAGGACAGGGGAAAAAACATTCAGTACTTC
TRBJ2-7 | TRBV30 | NA | NA | CAWSNGRDIGQYF | TGTGCCTGGAGTAACGGCAGGGACATCGGGCAGTACTTC
TRBJ2-7 | TRBV3-1/TRBV3-2 | NA | NA | CASSQGQVSSYEQYF | TGTGCCAGCAGCCAAGGACAGGTGAGCTCCTACGAGCAGTACTTC
TRBJ2-7 | TRBV11-3 | few | NA | CASSSGSGIEQYF | TGTGCCAGCAGCTCCGGGTCCGGGATCGAGCAGTACTTC
TRBJ2-2 | TRBV28 | once | NA | CASSLGRASFNAGELFF | TGTGCCAGCAGTTTAGGCAGGGCAAGTTTTAATGCCGGGGAGCTGTTTTTT
TRBJ1-3 | TRBV30 | NA | TRBD1 | CAWSQGAGNTIYF | TGTGCCTGGAGCCAGGGGGCTGGAAACACCATATATTTT
TRBJ2-3 | TRBV10-3 | once | NA | CAISESTGRDTQYF | TGTGCCATCAGTGAGTCAACAGGCAGAGATACGCAGTATTTT
TRBJ1-1 | TRBV29-1 | NA | TRBD1 | CSVEKTGGHTEAFF | TGCAGCGTTGAGAAGACAGGGGGCCACACTGAAGCTTTCTTT
TRBJ1-1 | TRBV10-3 | NA | NA | CAIRETVMNTEAFF | TGTGCCATCAGAGAGACAGTCATGAACACTGAAGCTTTCTTT
TRBJ2-2 | TRBV28 | NA | NA | CASSLSFGRIGSGELFF | TGTGCCAGCAGTTTATCTTTCGGGAGAATCGGGTCCGGGGAGCTGTTTTTT
TRBJ1-2 | TRBV27 | NA | NA | CASSLSLQDSGYTF | TGTGCCAGCAGTTTATCTTTACAGGATTCTGGCTACACCTTC
TRBJ2-1 | TRBV21-1 | few | NA | CASSKKAAGANEQFF | TGTGCCAGCAGCAAGAAAGCAGCAGGGGCCAATGAGCAGTTCTTC
TRBJ1-5 | TRBV3-1/TRBV3-2 | once | NA | CASSPENQPQHF | TGTGCCAGCTCTCCAGAAAATCAGCCCCAGCATTTT
TRBJ2-3 | TRBV5-1 | NA | TRBD2 | CASSQTSGGPDTQYF | TGCGCCAGCAGCCAGACTAGCGGGGGGCCAGATACGCAGTATTTT
TRBJ2-2 | TRBV27 | NA | TRBD2 | CASSLFGTSLSNTGELFF | TGTGCCAGCAGTTTATTCGGGACTAGCTTATCGAACACCGGGGAGCTGTTTTTT
TRBJ2-3 | TRBV11-3 | few | TRBD1 | CASMGQGSTDTQYF | TGTGCCAGTATGGGACAGGGTTCGACAGATACGCAGTATTTT
TRBJ1-3 | TRBV19 | NA | NA | CASSYDGPGSGNTIYF | TGTGCCAGTAGCTACGACGGACCGGGAAGTGGAAACACCATATATTTT
TRBJ1-5 | TRBV19 | NA | NA | CASSIERLSQPQHF | TGTGCCAGTAGTATAGAGAGGTTAAGTCAGCCCCAGCATTTT
TRBJ2-1 | TRBV5-1 | NA | TRBD1 | CASSLGGQAGYNEQFF | TGCGCCAGCAGCTTGGGGGGACAGGCAGGATACAATGAGCAGTTCTTC
TRBJ2-2 | TRBV11-3 | NA | TRBD2 | CASSFGGDTGELFF | TGTGCCAGCAGCTTTGGGGGGGACACCGGGGAGCTGTTTTTT
TRBJ2-2 | TRBV4-2 | few | TRBD1 | CASRNIQGTGELFF | TGTGCCAGCAGAAATATACAGGGGACCGGGGAGCTGTTTTTT
TRBJ1-6 | TRBV30 | NA | NA | CAWSVREAGRSYNSPLHF | TGTGCCTGGAGTGTACGCGAGGCAGGGCGCTCCTATAATTCACCCCTCCACTTT
TRBJ1-2 | TRBV6-5 | NA | NA | CASSYSKKGSSAGYTF | TGTGCCAGCAGTTACTCGAAGAAAGGGAGTTCGGCCGGCTACACCTTC
TRBJ1-2 | TRBV30 | NA | NA | CAWSVSEARYTF | TGTGCCTGGAGTGTATCTGAAGCGCGCTACACCTTC
TRBJ1-2 | TRBV12-3/TRBV12-4 | NA | NA | CASRAGGQGGYTF | TGTGCCAGCAGGGCGGGGGGCCAAGGGGGCTACACCTTC
TRBJ2-1 | TRBV6-2/TRBV6-3 | NA | TRBD1 | CASSYSGQGYNEQFF | TGTGCCAGCAGTTACTCGGGACAGGGTTACAATGAGCAGTTCTTC
TRBJ2-3 | TRBV27 | NA | TRBD2 | CASSPTSGGNTDTQYF | TGTGCCAGCAGTCCCACTAGCGGGGGGAACACAGATACGCAGTATTTT
TRBJ2-3 | TRBV7-3 | NA | NA | CASSPRGGDTDTQYF | TGTGCCAGCAGCCCCAGAGGGGGGGATACAGATACGCAGTATTTT
TRBJ2-2 | TRBV7-8 | once | TRBD1 | CASSLRSGTGPLSNTGELFF | TGTGCCAGCAGCTTGAGATCCGGGACAGGGCCCCTATCGAACACCGGGGAGCTGTTTTTT
TRBJ2-1 | TRBV2 | NA | NA | CASSEALSYNEQFF | TGTGCCAGCAGTGAAGCACTTTCCTACAATGAGCAGTTCTTC
TRBJ2-1 | TRBV10-3 | once | NA | CAISVTATRGNEQFF | TGTGCCATCAGTGTTACGGCTACCCGGGGGAATGAGCAGTTCTTC
TRBJ2-2 | TRBV2 | NA | NA | CASSVSRDGELFF | TGTGCCAGCAGTGTCTCGCGGGACGGGGAGCTGTTTTTT